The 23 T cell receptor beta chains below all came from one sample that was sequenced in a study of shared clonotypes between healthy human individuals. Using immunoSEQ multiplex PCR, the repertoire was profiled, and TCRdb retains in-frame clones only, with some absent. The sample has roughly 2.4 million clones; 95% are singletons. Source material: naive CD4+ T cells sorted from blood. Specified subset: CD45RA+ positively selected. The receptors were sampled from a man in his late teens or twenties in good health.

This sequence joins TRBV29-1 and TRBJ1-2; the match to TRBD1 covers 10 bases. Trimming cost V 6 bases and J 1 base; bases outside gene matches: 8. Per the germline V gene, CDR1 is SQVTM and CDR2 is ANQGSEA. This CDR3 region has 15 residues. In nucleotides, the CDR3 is TGCAGCGTGGGACAGGGGATAAAGAATAACTATGGCTACACCTTC. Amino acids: CSVGQGIKNNYGYTF.

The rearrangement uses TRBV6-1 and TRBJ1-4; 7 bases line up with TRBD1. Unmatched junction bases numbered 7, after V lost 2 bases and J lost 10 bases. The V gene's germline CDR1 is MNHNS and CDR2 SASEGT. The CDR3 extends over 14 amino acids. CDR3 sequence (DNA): TGTGCCAGCAGTGAAACAGGGGCGAGGGGAAAACTGTTTTTT. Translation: CASSETGARGKLFF.

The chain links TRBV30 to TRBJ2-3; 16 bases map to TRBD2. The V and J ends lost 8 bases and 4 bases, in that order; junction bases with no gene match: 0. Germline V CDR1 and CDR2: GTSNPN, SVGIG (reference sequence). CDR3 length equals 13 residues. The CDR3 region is CAGTSGGADTQYF. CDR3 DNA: TGTGCCGGGACTAGCGGGGGGGCAGATACGCAGTATTTT.

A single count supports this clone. CDR3 nucleotide sequence: TGTGCCAGCAGCACAATTACAGGGGGAAACATTCAGTACTTC. Protein: CASSTITGGNIQYF. The chain combines TRBV28 with TRBJ2-4; TRBD1 matches at 8 bases. This CDR3 region has 14 residues. J lost 6 bases, V lost 6 bases, and 7 bases had no gene match. Looked up from germline, CDR1 is MDHEN and CDR2 is SYDVKM.

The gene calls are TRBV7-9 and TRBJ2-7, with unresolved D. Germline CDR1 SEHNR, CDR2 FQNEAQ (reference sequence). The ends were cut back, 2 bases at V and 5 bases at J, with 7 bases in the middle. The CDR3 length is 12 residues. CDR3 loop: CASSLYGNEQYF. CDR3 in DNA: TGTGCCAGCAGCTTATATGGAAACGAGCAGTACTTC.

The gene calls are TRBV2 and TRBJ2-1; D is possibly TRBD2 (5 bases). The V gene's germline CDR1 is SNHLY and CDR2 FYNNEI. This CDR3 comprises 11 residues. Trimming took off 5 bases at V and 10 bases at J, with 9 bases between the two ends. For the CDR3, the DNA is TGTGCCAGCAGTAGGGAGTACGAGCAGTTCTTC. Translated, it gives CASSREYEQFF.

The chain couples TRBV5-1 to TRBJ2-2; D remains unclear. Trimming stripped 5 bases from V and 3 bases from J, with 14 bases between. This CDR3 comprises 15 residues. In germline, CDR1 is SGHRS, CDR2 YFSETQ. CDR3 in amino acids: CASRTLLPDTGELFF. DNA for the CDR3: TGCGCCAGCAGGACCCTTCTCCCGGACACCGGGGAGCTGTTTTTT. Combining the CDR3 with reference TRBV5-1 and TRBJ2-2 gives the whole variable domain KAGVTQTPRYLIKTRGQQVTLSCSPISGHRSVSWYQQTPGQGLQFLFEYFSETQRNKGNFPGRFSGRQFSNSRSEMNVSTLELGDSALYLCASRTLLPDTGELFFGEGSRLTVL.

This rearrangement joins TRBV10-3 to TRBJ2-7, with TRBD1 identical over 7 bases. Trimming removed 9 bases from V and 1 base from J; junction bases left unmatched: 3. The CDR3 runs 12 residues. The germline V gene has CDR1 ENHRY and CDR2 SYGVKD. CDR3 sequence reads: CAIGTESYEQYF. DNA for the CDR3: TGTGCCATTGGGACAGAATCCTACGAGCAGTACTTC.

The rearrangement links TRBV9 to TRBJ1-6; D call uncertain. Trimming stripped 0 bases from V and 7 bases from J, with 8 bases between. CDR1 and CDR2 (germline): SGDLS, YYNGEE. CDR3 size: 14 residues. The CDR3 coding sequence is TGTGCCAGCAGCGTAGACCTCACCAATTCACCCCTCCACTTT. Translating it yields CASSVDLTNSPLHF.

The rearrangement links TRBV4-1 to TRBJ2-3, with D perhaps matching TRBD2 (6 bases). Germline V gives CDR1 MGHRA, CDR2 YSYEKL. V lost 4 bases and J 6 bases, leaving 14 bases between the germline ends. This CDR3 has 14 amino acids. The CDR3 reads CASSRGGLFDTQYF. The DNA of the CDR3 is TGCGCCAGCAGCCGAGGAGGACTATTCGATACGCAGTATTTT.

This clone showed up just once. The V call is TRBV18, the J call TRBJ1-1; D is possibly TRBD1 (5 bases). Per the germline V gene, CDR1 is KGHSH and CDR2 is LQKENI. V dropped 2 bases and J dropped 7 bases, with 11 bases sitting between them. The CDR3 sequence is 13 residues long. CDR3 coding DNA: TGTGCCAGCTCACCAACTCTACAGGTTGAAGCTTTCTTT. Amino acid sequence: CASSPTLQVEAFF.

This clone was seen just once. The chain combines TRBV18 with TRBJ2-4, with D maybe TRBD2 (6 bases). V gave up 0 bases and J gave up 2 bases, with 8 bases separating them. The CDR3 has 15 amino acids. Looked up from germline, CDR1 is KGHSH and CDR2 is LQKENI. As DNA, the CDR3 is TGTGCCAGCTCACCACCCGGAGGGCCCAAAAACATTCAGTACTTC. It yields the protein CASSPPGGPKNIQYF.

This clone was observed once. The CDR3 nucleotides read TGTGCCAGCAGCACCCGACAGGGGAACAATGAGCAGTTCTTC. Its translation: CASSTRQGNNEQFF. The chain recombines TRBV7-2 with TRBJ2-1; the match to TRBD1 covers 8 bases. V lost 5 bases to trimming and J lost 5 bases; unmatched junction nucleotides: 5. Germline V gives CDR1 SGHTA, CDR2 FQGNSA. The CDR3 consists of 14 residues. Looking up the rest from reference TRBV7-2 and TRBJ2-1 gives the full variable domain: GAGVSQSPSNKVTEKGKDVELRCDPISGHTALYWYRQSLGQGLEFLIYFQGNSAPDKSGLPSDRFSAERTGGSVSTLTIQRTQQEDSAVYLCASSTRQGNNEQFFGPGTRLTVL.

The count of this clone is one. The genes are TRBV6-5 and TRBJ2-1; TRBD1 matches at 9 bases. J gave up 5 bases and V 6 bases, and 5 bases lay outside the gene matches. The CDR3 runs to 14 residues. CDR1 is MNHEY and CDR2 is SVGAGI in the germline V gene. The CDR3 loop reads CASSNRGLNNEQFF. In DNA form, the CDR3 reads TGTGCCAGCAGCAACAGGGGGCTTAACAATGAGCAGTTCTTC.

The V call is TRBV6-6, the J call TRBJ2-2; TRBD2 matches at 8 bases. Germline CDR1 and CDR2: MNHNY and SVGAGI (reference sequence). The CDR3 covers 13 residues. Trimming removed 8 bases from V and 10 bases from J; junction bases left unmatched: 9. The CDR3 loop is CASRREGRVELFF. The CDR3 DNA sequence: TGTGCCAGCCGCCGGGAGGGCCGTGTGGAGCTGTTTTTT.

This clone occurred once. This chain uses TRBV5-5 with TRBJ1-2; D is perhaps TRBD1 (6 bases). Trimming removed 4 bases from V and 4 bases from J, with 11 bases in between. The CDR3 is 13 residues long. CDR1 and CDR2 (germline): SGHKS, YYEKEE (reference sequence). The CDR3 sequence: CASSLARGYGYTF. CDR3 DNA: TGTGCCAGCAGCCTCGCCAGGGGCTATGGCTACACCTTC.

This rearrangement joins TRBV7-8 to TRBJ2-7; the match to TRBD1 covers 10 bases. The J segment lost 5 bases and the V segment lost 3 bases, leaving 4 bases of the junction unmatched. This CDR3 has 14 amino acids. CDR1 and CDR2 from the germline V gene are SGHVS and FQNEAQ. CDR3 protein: CASSFAGQGDEQYF. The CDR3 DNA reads TGTGCCAGCAGCTTCGCTGGACAGGGGGACGAGCAGTACTTC.

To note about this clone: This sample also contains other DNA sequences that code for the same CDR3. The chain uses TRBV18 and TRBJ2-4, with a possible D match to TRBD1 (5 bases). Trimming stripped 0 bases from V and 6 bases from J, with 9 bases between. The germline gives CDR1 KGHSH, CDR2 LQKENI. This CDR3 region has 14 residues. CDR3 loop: CASSPPGQGNIQYF. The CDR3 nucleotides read TGTGCCAGCTCACCACCTGGTCAGGGAAACATTCAGTACTTC.

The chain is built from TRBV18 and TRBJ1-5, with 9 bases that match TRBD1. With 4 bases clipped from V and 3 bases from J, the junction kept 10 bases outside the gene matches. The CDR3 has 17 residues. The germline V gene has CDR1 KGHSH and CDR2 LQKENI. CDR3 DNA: TGTGCCAGCTCACTGTTAGCCGGGACAGGGTACAATCAGCCCCAGCATTTT. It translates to CASSLLAGTGYNQPQHF. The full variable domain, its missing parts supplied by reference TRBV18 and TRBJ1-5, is NAGVMQNPRHLVRRRGQEARLRCSPMKGHSHVYWYRQLPEEGLKFMVYLQKENIIDESGMPKERFSAEFPKEGPSILRIQQVVRGDSAAYFCASSLLAGTGYNQPQHFGDGTRLSIL.

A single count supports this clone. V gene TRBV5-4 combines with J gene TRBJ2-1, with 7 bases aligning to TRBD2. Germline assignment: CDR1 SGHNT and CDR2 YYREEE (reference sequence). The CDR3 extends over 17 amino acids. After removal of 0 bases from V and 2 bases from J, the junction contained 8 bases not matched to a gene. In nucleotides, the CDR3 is TGTGCCAGCAGCTTGGGAATAGGAGCGGGAACCTACAATGAGCAGTTCTTC. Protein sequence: CASSLGIGAGTYNEQFF.

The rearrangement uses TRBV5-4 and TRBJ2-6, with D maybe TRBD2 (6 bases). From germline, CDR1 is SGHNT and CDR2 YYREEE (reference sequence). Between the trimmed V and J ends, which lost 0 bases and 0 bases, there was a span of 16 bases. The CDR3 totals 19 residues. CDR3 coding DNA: TGTGCCAGCAGCTTGGACTCGCCGGTCGGGGGCTCTGGGGCCAACGTCCTGACTTTC. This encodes CASSLDSPVGGSGANVLTF.

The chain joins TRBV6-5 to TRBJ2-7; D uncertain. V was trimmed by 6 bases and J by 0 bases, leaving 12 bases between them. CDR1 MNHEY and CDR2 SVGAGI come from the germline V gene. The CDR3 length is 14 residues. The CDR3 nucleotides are TGTGCCAGCAGGAGGCTACAGCTCTCCTACGAGCAGTACTTC. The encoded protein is CASRRLQLSYEQYF.

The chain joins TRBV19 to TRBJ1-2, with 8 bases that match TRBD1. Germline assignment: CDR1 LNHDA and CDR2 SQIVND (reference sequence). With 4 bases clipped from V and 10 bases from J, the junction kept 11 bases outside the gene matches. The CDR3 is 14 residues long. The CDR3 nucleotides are TGTGCCAGTAGTAGTCCGGGACAGGTTTACGCCTACACCTTC. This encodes CASSSPGQVYAYTF.